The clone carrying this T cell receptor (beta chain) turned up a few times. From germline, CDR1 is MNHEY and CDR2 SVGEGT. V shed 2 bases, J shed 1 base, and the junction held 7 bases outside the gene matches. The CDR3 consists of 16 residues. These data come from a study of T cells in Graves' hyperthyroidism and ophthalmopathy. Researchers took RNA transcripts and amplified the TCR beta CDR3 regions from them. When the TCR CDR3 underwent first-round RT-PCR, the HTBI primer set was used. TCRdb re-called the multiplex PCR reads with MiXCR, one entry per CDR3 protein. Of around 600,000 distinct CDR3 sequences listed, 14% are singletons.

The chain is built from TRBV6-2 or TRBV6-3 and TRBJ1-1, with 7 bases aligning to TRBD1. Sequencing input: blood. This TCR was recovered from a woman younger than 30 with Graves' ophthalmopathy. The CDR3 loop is CASSYHMGTANTEAFF. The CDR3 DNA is TGTGCCAGCAGTTACCACATGGGGACAGCGAACACTGAAGCTTTCTTT.